This record looks at one T cell receptor (beta chain) sequence and its context. In its sample, this clone was seen once. Its antigen specificity is not known. One base away there is no much larger clone; base qualities are not given. To prepare the library, the immunoSEQ multiplex PCR assay was applied. Entries here come from immuneACCESS through TCRdb and include only in-frame sequences with V and J called. Some clones fail to appear in such tables; in the studies checked, an unresolved V gene covers under half of the shortfall, and the cause of the remainder is unknown. A total of over 80,000 clones appear in this sample, roughly four fifths of them only once. Roughly 0.85% of the sample is held by the ten biggest clonotypes. The data were taken from a study of radiotherapy plus CTLA-4 blockade in lung cancer (dated by TCRdb to the late 2010s). Background for the entire study: Objective responses occurred in roughly a sixth of enrolled patients, and about 30% achieved disease control.

The study evaluated CTLA-4 blockade (ipilimumab) given together with focal radiation therapy in patients who had chemo-refractory metastatic non-small-cell lung cancer. Overall results and qualifications from the work: After treatment with radiotherapy and ipilimumab, TCR clones that originated in tumors expanded in peripheral blood. Early dynamic changes in blood T cell clones, together with increased serum interferon-beta after radiation, were reported as the strongest predictors of response.

Sequencing used peripheral blood, obtained from a patient treated with radiotherapy plus ipilimumab. This TCR was recovered from a human donor with non-small cell lung cancer who had stable disease on radiotherapy plus ipilimumab.

CDR3 protein: CASSLNEGHEQFF. The nucleotide sequence reads TGTGCCAGCAGCTTAAATGAGGGGCATGAGCAGTTCTTC. The sequence joins TRBV7-3 to TRBJ2-1, with the D assignment possibly TRBD1 or TRBD2, given 5 matching bases for each. The germline V gene supplies CDR1 SGHTA and CDR2 FQGTGA. The CDR3 holds 13 amino acids from the cysteine to the phenylalanine. Only the CDR3 DNA stays, 39 bases, in frame from base 1. The junction shows trimming of 1 base on V and 8 bases on J, plus 9 bases between the germline ends.